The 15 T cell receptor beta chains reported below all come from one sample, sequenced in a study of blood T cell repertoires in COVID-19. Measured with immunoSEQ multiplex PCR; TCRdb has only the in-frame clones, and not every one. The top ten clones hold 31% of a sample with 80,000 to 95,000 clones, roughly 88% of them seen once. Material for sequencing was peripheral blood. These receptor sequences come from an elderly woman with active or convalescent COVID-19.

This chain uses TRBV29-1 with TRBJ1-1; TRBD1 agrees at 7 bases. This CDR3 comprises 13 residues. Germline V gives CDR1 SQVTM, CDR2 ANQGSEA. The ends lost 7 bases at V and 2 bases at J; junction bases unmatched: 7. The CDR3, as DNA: TGCAGCGCCCAGGGACAGACCAACACTGAAGCTTTCTTT. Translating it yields CSAQGQTNTEAFF.

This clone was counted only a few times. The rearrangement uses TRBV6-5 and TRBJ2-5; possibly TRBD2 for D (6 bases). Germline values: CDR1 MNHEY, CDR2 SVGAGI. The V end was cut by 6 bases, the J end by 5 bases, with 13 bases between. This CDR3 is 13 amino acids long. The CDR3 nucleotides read TGTGCCAGCAGAGTTCTAGCGAGGGAGACCCAGTACTTC. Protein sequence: CASRVLARETQYF.

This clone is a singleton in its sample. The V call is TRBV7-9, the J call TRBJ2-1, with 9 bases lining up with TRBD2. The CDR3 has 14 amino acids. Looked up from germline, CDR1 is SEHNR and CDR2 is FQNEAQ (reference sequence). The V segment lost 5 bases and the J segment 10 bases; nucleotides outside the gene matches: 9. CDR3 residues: CASSRPGLALEQFF. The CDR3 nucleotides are TGTGCCAGCAGCCGCCCGGGACTAGCTTTAGAGCAGTTCTTC.

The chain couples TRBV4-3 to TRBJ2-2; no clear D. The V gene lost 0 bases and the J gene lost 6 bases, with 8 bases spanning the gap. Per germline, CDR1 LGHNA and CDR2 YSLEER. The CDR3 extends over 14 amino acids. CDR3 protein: CASSQDRGPGELFF. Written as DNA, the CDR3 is TGCGCCAGCAGCCAAGATCGTGGGCCCGGGGAGCTGTTTTTT.

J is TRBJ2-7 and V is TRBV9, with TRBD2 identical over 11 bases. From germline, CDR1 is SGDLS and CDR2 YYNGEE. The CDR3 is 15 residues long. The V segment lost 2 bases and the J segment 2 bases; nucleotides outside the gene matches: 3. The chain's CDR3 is CASSVGTSGTYEQYF. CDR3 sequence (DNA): TGTGCCAGCAGCGTCGGGACTAGCGGAACCTACGAGCAGTACTTC.

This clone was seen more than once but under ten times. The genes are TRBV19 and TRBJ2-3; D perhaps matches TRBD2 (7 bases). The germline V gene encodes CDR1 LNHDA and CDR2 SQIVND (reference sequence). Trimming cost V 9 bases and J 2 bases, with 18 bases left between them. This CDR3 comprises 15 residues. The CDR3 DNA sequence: TGTGCCAGGGGGACTACCGGGACAAACACAGATACGCAGTATTTT. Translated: CARGTTGTNTDTQYF.

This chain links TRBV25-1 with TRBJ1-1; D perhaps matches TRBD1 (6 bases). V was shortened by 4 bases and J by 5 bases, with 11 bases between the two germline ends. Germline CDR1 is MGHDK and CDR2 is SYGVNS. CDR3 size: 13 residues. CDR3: CASSGTGQTEAFF. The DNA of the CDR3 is TGTGCCAGCAGTGGCACAGGGCAAACTGAAGCTTTCTTT. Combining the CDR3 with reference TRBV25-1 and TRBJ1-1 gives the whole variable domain EADIYQTPRYLVIGTGKKITLECSQTMGHDKMYWYQQDPGMELHLIHYSYGVNSTEKGDLSSESTVSRIRTEHFPLTLESARPSHTSQYLCASSGTGQTEAFFGQGTRLTVV.

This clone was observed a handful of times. Here the CDR3 DNA reads TGTGCCAGTAATTTGGGGAGAGGCAGTGGCTACACCTTC. Translation gives CASNLGRGSGYTF. The V and J genes are TRBV19 and TRBJ1-2; the D is unclear. Trimming cost V 7 bases and J 7 bases, with 16 bases left between them. Germline V gives CDR1 LNHDA, CDR2 SQIVND (reference sequence). CDR3 length: 13 residues.

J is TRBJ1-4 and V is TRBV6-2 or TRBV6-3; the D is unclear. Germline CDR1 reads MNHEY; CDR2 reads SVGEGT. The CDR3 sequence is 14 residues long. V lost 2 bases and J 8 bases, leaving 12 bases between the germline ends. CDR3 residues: CASSYIQDYEKLFF. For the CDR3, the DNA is TGTGCCAGCAGTTACATCCAGGATTACGAAAAACTGTTTTTT.

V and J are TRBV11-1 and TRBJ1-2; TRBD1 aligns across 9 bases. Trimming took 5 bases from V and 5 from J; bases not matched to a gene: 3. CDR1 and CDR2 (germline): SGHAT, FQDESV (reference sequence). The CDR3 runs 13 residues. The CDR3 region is CASSKDRGYGYTF. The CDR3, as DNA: TGTGCCAGCAGCAAGGACAGGGGATATGGCTACACCTTC.

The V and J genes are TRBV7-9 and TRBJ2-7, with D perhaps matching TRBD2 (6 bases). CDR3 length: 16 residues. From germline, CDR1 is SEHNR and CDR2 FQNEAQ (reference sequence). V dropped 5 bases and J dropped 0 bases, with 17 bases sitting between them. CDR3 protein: CASSPKSGSSSYEQYF. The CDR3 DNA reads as TGTGCCAGCAGCCCGAAGTCCGGGAGTAGCTCCTACGAGCAGTACTTC.

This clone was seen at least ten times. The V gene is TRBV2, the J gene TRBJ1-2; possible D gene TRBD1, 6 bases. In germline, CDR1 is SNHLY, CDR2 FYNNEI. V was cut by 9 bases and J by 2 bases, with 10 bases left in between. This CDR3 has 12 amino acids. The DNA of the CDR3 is TGTGCCAGTGCACAGGGCAACTATGGCTACACCTTC. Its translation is CASAQGNYGYTF.

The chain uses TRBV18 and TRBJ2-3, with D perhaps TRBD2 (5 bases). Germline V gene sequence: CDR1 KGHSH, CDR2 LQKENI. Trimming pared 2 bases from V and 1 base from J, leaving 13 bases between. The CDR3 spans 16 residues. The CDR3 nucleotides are TGTGCCAGCTCACCAGACCCAGCGAGGGGCACAGATACGCAGTATTTT. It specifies CASSPDPARGTDTQYF.

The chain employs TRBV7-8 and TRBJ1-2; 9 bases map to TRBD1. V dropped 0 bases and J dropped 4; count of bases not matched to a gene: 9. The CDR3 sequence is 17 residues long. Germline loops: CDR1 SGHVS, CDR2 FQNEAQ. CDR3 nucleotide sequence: TGTGCCAGCAGCTTAGCGTTTTCGGGACAGGGCGGCTATGGCTACACCTTC. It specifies CASSLAFSGQGGYGYTF.

The CDR3 region is CASSLDSPGPTYGYTF. The CDR3, as DNA: TGCGCCAGCAGCTTGGATTCACCGGGTCCAACCTATGGCTACACCTTC. The chain couples TRBV5-1 to TRBJ1-2; D unresolved. CDR3 size: 16 residues. Looked up from germline, CDR1 is SGHRS and CDR2 is YFSETQ. Trimming took 0 bases from V and 4 from J, leaving 16 bases between them.